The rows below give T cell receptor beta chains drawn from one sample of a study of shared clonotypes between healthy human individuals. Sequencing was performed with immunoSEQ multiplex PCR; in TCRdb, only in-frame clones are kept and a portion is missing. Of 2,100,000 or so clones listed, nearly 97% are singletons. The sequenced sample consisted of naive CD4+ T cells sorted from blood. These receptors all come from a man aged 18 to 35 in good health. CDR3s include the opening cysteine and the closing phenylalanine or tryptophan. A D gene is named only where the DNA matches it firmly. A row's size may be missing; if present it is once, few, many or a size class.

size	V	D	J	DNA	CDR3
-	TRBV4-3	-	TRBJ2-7	TGCGCCAGCAGCCAAAGCTCCCAGGGACCTTACGAGCAGTACTTC	CASSQSSQGPYEQYF
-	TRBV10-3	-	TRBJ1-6	-	CAISTLGREGSPLHF
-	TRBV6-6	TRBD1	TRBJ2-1	TGTGCCAGCAGCCTAGGACAGGGCCCCTACAATGAGCAGTTCTTC	CASSLGQGPYNEQFF
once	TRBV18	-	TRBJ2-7	TGTGCCAGCTCACCACCCACTTGGGTCGAGCAGTACTTC	CASSPPTWVEQYF
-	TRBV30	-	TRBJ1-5	TGTGCCTGGAGTGGAACAGGCAATCAGCCCCAGCATTTT	CAWSGTGNQPQHF
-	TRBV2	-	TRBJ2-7	TGTGCCAGCAGCCGGGACGCGTCCTACGAGCAGTACTTC	CASSRDASYEQYF
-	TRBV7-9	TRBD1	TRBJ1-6	TGTGCCAGCAGCTTAGTTCCCTTTGGGACAGCCAATTCACCCCTCCACTTT	CASSLVPFGTANSPLHF
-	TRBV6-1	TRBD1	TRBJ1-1	TGTGCCAGCAGTGAGCAGGGGGTTGAAGCTTTCTTT	CASSEQGVEAFF
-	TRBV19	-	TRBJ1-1	TGTGCCAGTAGTATAGGTACGAACACTGAAGCTTTCTTT	CASSIGTNTEAFF
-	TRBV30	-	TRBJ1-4	TGTGCCTGGAGTCCCCTTAGCTGGGGCGAAAAACTGTTTTTT	CAWSPLSWGEKLFF
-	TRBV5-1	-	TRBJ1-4	TGCGCCAGCAGTTTGGGGAGCCAGGGAGGCGAAAAACTGTTTTTT	CASSLGSQGGEKLFF
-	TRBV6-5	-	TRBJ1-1	TGTGCCAGCAGTTACACACCGACAGCGCAGAACACTGAAGCTTTCTTT	CASSYTPTAQNTEAFF
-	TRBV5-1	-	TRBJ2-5	TGCGCCAGCAGCTTGGGGCCTAGCCTTGAGACCCAGTACTTC	CASSLGPSLETQYF
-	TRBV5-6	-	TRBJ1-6	TGTGCCAGCAGCTTGAGGTCAGGCTACTCCTATAATTCACCCCTCCACTTT	CASSLRSGYSYNSPLHF
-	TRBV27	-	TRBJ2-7	TGTGCCAGCAGTTTGTCCTACGACAGCTCCTACGAGCAGTACTTC	CASSLSYDSSYEQYF
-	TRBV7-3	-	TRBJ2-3	TGTGCCAGCGTTCGCCAGGGAGGACCTTATGACTTCACAGATACGCAGTATTTT	CASVRQGGPYDFTDTQYF
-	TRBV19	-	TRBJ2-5	TGTGCCAGTAGTTCGACCGCGAACGGGAAAGAGACCCAGTACTTC	CASSSTANGKETQYF
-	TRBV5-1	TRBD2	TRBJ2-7	TGCGCCAGCAACCCACTAGCGGGAGGGCCCAACGAGCAGTACTTC	CASNPLAGGPNEQYF
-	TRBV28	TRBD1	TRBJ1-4	TGTGCCAGCAGAAATCCAGGGGGCCCCGAAGAAAAACTGTTTTTT	CASRNPGGPEEKLFF
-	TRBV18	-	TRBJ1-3	TGTGCCAGCTCACCTCAGGGAGCATCTGGAAACACCATATATTTT	CASSPQGASGNTIYF
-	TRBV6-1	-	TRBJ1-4	TGTGCCAGCAGAGACGAAAAACTGTTTTTT	CASRDEKLFF
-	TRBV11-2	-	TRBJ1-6	TGTGCCAGCAACCCGGACAGAATTAATTCACCCCTCCACTTT	CASNPDRINSPLHF
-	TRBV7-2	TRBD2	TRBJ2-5	TGTGCCAGCAGCTTACCGGGACTAGGTGGGACCCAGTACTTC	CASSLPGLGGTQYF
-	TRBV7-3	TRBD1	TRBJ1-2	TGTGCCAGCAGCACAGGGGAGGGGTATGGCTACACCTTC	CASSTGEGYGYTF
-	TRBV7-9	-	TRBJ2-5	TGTGCCAGCAGCTTAACTCCTTTGCTGGAGACCCAGTACTTC	CASSLTPLLETQYF
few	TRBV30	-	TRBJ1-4	TGTGCCTGGAGTTTCATCAGTAAAGGGGAAAAACTGTTTTTT	CAWSFISKGEKLFF
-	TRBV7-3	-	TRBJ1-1	TGTGCCAGCAGCTTGTACACTTTGAACACTGAAGCTTTCTTT	CASSLYTLNTEAFF
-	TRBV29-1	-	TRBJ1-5	TGCAGCAGTCAGAGTGGGAGCAGCAATCAGCCCCAGCATTTT	CSSQSGSSNQPQHF
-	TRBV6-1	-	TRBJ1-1	TGTGCCAGCAGTGATTCTATAAACATGAACACTGAAGCTTTCTTT	CASSDSINMNTEAFF
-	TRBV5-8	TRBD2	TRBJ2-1	TGTGCCAGCAGCTTGGCCCTACTCACTAGCGGGAGGGCCAATGAGCAGTTCTTC	CASSLALLTSGRANEQFF
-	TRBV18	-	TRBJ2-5	TGTGCCAGCTCACCCCCGAGGGGAGGAGAGACCCAGTACTTC	CASSPPRGGETQYF
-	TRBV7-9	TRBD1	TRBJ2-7	TGTGCCAGCAGCTTAGGGACAGGAATCTACGAGCAGTACTTC	CASSLGTGIYEQYF
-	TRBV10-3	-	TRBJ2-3	TGTGCCATCAGTCTTAGGAGCGGGACAGATACGCAGTATTTT	CAISLRSGTDTQYF
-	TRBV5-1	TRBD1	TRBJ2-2	TGCGCCAGCAGCACCGACAGGGGCGGGAACACCGGGGAGCTGTTTTTT	CASSTDRGGNTGELFF
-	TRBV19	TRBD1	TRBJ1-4	TGTGCCAGTAGAAGACAGGGTTTTAATGAAAAACTGTTTTTT	CASRRQGFNEKLFF
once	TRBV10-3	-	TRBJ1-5	TGTGCCATCAGACCCTCAGGGGAGAATCAGCCCCAGCATTTT	CAIRPSGENQPQHF
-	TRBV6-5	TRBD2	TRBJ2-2	TGTGCCAGCACTGGACTAGCGGGGGCCGGGGAGCTGTTTTTT	CASTGLAGAGELFF
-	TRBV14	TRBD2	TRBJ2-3	TGTGCCAGCAGCCAAAGCGGGAGGAGGCGAGATACGCAGTATTTT	CASSQSGRRRDTQYF
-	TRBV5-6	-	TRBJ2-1	TGTGCCAGCAGGGGGATGGAGCGGGAGCAGTTCTTC	CASRGMEREQFF
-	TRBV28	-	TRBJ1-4	TGTGCCAGCAGCGCCCGCAGGGCAACTAATGAAAAACTGTTTTTT	CASSARRATNEKLFF
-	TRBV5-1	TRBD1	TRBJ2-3	TGCGCCAGCAGCGGGACAGGGGGCATAGATACGCAGTATTTT	CASSGTGGIDTQYF
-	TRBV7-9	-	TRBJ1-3	TGTGCCAGCCAAAAGAGGTCGTCACAGAAAGTCGCCACTGGAAACACCATATATTTT	CASQKRSSQKVATGNTIYF
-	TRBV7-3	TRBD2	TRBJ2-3	TGTGCCAGCAGCTTAAGCGGGGGGATGGATACGCAGTATTTT	CASSLSGGMDTQYF
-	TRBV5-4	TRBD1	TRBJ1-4	TGTGCCAGCAGCTTGGGATTTGGACAGGGGGGATATGAGGAAAAACTGTTTTTT	CASSLGFGQGGYEEKLFF
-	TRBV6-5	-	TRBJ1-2	TGTGCCAGCAGACCCGGGACATACTATGGCTACACCTTC	CASRPGTYYGYTF
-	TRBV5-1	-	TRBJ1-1	TGCGCCAGCAACGAGGTAAGGGTTGGCACTGAAGCTTTCTTT	CASNEVRVGTEAFF
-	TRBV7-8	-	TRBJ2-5	TGTGCCAGCAGCTTAGGGACAGTCCAAGAGACCCAGTACTTC	CASSLGTVQETQYF
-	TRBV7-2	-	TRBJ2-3	TGTGCCAGCAGCTTGGACGGCCGTGGGGATACGCAGTATTTT	CASSLDGRGDTQYF
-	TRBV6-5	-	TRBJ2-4	TGTGCCAGCAGTCCTAGCTTACAACTGAAAAACATTCAGTACTTC	CASSPSLQLKNIQYF
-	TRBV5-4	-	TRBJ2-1	TGTGCCAGCAGCCGGGGAGTGGGCCACTACAATGAGCAGTTCTTC	CASSRGVGHYNEQFF
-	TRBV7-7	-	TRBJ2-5	TGTGCTAGCAGCTTAGGAGTGGTAGAAGGGACCCAGTACTTC	CASSLGVVEGTQYF